The next 3 T cell receptor beta chains were all read from a single sample in a study of blood T cell repertoires in COVID-19. Here immunoSEQ multiplex PCR was the method, and the copy in TCRdb shows in-frame clones only, minus some. This table holds over 50,000 clones, 86% found once. The sequencing sample was made of peripheral blood. These TCRs come from a man aged 70 or older with active COVID-19.

This clone was counted between two and nine times. This rearrangement joins TRBV20-1 to TRBJ1-5, with D possibly matching TRBD1 (5 bases). This CDR3 has 13 residues. CDR1 DFQATT and CDR2 SNEGSKA come from the germline V gene (reference sequence). Trimming removed 3 bases at V and 3 bases at J, with 9 bases between. Here the CDR3 DNA reads TGCAGTGCTAGTGGGGGAGCCAATCAGCCCCAGCATTTT. Translating it yields CSASGGANQPQHF.

The chain uses TRBV19 and TRBJ1-1; possible D gene TRBD1, 5 bases. From germline, CDR1 is LNHDA and CDR2 SQIVND (reference sequence). The CDR3 consists of 12 residues. V lost 10 bases and J lost 3, with 12 bases in between. CDR3 loop: CATRAGYTEAFF. The CDR3 nucleotides read TGTGCCACCAGGGCAGGGTACACTGAAGCTTTCTTT.

This chain uses TRBV24-1 with TRBJ2-3, with D unclear. Per the germline V gene, CDR1 is KGHDR and CDR2 is SFDVKD. This CDR3 is 14 amino acids long. Trimming removed 4 bases from V and 5 bases from J, with 12 bases in between. CDR3 nucleotide sequence: TGTGCCACCAGTGACCCCGCGACGGGAGATACGCAGTATTTT. This encodes CATSDPATGDTQYF.